The 26 T cell receptor beta chains given below trace back to one sample, sequenced in a study of shared clonotypes between healthy human individuals. The table came from immunoSEQ multiplex PCR; TCRdb's copy has only in-frame clones and leaves some out. The sample lists more than 550,000 clones, roughly 72% occurring once. Sequenced: memory CD4+ T cells sorted from blood. Subset here: CD45RA-negative fraction. The receptors shown here come from a woman in her twenties or thirties in good health.

The V gene is TRBV5-1, the J gene TRBJ1-3; D ambiguous. V shed 0 bases and J shed 0 bases, with 10 bases lying between them. The CDR3 sequence is 16 residues long. Germline V gene sequence: CDR1 SGHRS, CDR2 YFSETQ. The CDR3 coding sequence is TGCGCCAGCAGCTTGGCGGGGAAGATCTCTGGAAACACCATATATTTT. It translates to CASSLAGKISGNTIYF.

The chain employs TRBV6-1 and TRBJ2-7; TRBD1 or TRBD2 may be the D gene (5 bases each). This CDR3 has 14 amino acids. V lost 5 bases to trimming and J lost 2 bases, with 13 bases between them. Germline V gene data show CDR1 as MNHNS and CDR2 as SASEGT. CDR3 DNA sequence: TGTGCCAGCAGTCACCGGGACCGACCCTACGAGCAGTACTTC. This gives the protein CASSHRDRPYEQYF.

This sequence joins TRBV5-4 and TRBJ1-1; TRBD1 is a possible D gene (5 bases). Germline V gene sequence: CDR1 SGHNT, CDR2 YYREEE (reference sequence). CDR3 size: 13 residues. The ends were cut back, 4 bases at V and 5 bases at J, with 12 bases in the middle. CDR3 in amino acids: CASSLAGRTEAFF. The CDR3 bases are TGTGCCAGCAGCCTGGCGGGACGGACTGAAGCTTTCTTT.

The CDR3: CASSSQTGTEAFF. As DNA, the CDR3 is TGTGCCAGCAGCTCGCAGACCGGGACTGAAGCTTTCTTT. This chain links TRBV7-3 with TRBJ1-1; D gene ambiguous. The germline CDR1 and CDR2 sequences are SGHTA and FQGTGA. Trimming left V 4 bases short and J 5 bases short, with 11 bases between. There are 13 residues in the CDR3.

The chain recombines TRBV6-5 with TRBJ2-7; 7 bases align to TRBD2. The germline CDR1 and CDR2 sequences are MNHEY and SVGAGI. CDR3 length: 12 residues. With V trimmed by 7 bases and J by 3 bases, 3 bases remained unmatched. CDR3: CASNTGGYEQYF. Written as DNA, the CDR3 is TGTGCCAGCAACACGGGGGGCTACGAGCAGTACTTC.

The rearrangement uses TRBV19 and TRBJ2-7; 9 nucleotides align to TRBD2. The germline gives CDR1 LNHDA, CDR2 SQIVND (reference sequence). The CDR3 consists of 14 residues. V shed 3 bases and J 6 bases; nucleotides not matched to a gene: 6. The CDR3 coding sequence is TGTGCCAGTAGTATTGGCGGGAGGGGGCGCGAGCAGTACTTC. Protein: CASSIGGRGREQYF.

In the case of this clone: A clone one base away is much larger, so this may be a read error. V is TRBV28 and J is TRBJ2-7; D is unresolved. The CDR3 runs 13 residues. Germline V lookup: CDR1 MDHEN, CDR2 SYDVKM. CDR3 bases: TGTGCCAACAGTTTATTAGGGCCCCCGGAGCAGTACTTC. This translates into CANSLLGPPEQYF.

The rearrangement links TRBV15 to TRBJ2-1; D is possibly TRBD1 (6 bases). The germline V gene has CDR1 LNHNV and CDR2 YYDKDF (reference sequence). V gave up 5 bases and J gave up 2 bases, with 13 bases separating them. The CDR3 sequence is 15 residues long. The CDR3 loop is CATSGDRSPYNEQFF. The DNA for the CDR3 is TGTGCCACCAGCGGCGACAGGAGTCCCTACAATGAGCAGTTCTTC.

V gene TRBV7-9 combines with J gene TRBJ1-4, with 11 positions matching TRBD1. This CDR3 is 15 amino acids long. The V and J ends lost 4 bases and 5 bases, in that order; junction bases with no gene match: 3. CDR1 and CDR2 (germline): SEHNR, FQNEAQ (reference sequence). The CDR3 sequence is CASSSGTGGNEKLFF. The CDR3 DNA follows: TGTGCCAGCAGCTCGGGGACAGGGGGGAATGAAAAACTGTTTTTT.

V gene TRBV18 combines with J gene TRBJ2-7; D tentatively fits TRBD1 or TRBD2 (5 bases each). The CDR3 is made up of 15 amino acids. V lost 3 bases and J lost 8, with 20 bases in between. Germline loops: CDR1 KGHSH, CDR2 LQKENI. Here the CDR3 DNA reads TGTGCCAGCTCACCGGGAGAGACAGAGACTACGAAGCAGTACTTC. It is translated as CASSPGETETTKQYF.

This clone was observed a handful of times. The chain combines TRBV28 with TRBJ1-1; 7 nucleotides line up with TRBD1. The V gene end was trimmed by 6 bases and the J gene end by 0 bases; junction bases not matched to a gene: 7. Germline V gene sequence: CDR1 MDHEN, CDR2 SYDVKM. This CDR3 region has 15 residues. The CDR3 DNA follows: TGTGCCAGCAGCCAGGAGGGGACAGTGAACACTGAAGCTTTCTTT. It encodes CASSQEGTVNTEAFF.

In its sample, this clone was seen a few times. The genes are TRBV2 and TRBJ2-3, with D unclear. There are 16 residues in the CDR3. The germline gives CDR1 SNHLY, CDR2 FYNNEI. Deletions cut 8 bases from V and 1 base from J, with 19 bases between. The CDR3, as DNA: TGTGCCAGCCAGGCGAGCTCGTGGTCGCGCACAGATACGCAGTATTTT. It specifies CASQASSWSRTDTQYF.

This clone was seen more than once but under ten times. The chain combines TRBV7-2 with TRBJ1-3, with unresolved D. With 4 bases removed from V and 0 bases from J, the gap between germline ends came to 10 bases. There are 15 residues in the CDR3. In germline, CDR1 is SGHTA, CDR2 FQGNSA. The CDR3 sequence: CASSSTYVSGNTIYF. CDR3 bases: TGTGCCAGCAGCTCTACTTACGTCTCTGGAAACACCATATATTTT.

This clone was recorded only once. The rearrangement uses TRBV7-7 and TRBJ2-5; 7 nucleotides agree with TRBD1. Germline lookup yields CDR1 SSHAT and CDR2 FNYEAQ (reference sequence). Trimming cost V 4 bases and J 0 bases; bases outside gene matches: 8. CDR3 length: 16 amino acids. CDR3 in amino acids: CASSSLGGQHQETQYF. The CDR3 nucleotides are TGTGCCAGCAGCTCATTAGGGGGACAGCACCAAGAGACCCAGTACTTC.

This chain links TRBV2 with TRBJ2-1; tentative D call: TRBD2 (6 bases). CDR1 SNHLY and CDR2 FYNNEI come from the germline V gene. The CDR3 runs to 13 residues. V dropped 2 bases and J dropped 6 bases, with 8 bases sitting between them. CDR3 loop: CASSEFSGNEQFF. The CDR3 coding sequence is TGTGCCAGCAGTGAATTTAGCGGCAATGAGCAGTTCTTC.

A few counts support this clone. This chain links TRBV2 with TRBJ2-1, with 11 bases lining up with TRBD2. J was trimmed by 13 bases and V by 8 bases; bases with no gene match: 16. CDR3 length: 15 amino acids. From germline, CDR1 is SNHLY and CDR2 FYNNEI. The CDR3 region is CASHPLAGVPLRQFF. The DNA for the CDR3 is TGTGCCAGCCACCCACTAGCGGGAGTGCCCCTCCGACAGTTCTTC.

The chain has TRBV5-1 and TRBJ2-2, with 11 bases lining up with TRBD2. Unmatched junction bases numbered 5, after V lost 2 bases and J lost 5 bases. CDR1 is SGHRS, CDR2 YFSETQ, per germline. This CDR3 is built from 16 residues. CDR3 in amino acids: CASSLPLAGGTGELFF. The CDR3 DNA reads as TGCGCCAGCAGCTTACCTCTAGCGGGAGGAACCGGGGAGCTGTTTTTT.

The chain couples TRBV2 to TRBJ2-5; 10 bases are a match to TRBD1. There are 15 residues in the CDR3. Looked up from germline, CDR1 is SNHLY and CDR2 is FYNNEI. V gave up 6 bases and J gave up 3 bases; unmatched junction bases: 7. The CDR3 protein is CASSGNGQGEETQYF. In DNA form, the CDR3 reads TGTGCCAGCAGCGGGAATGGACAGGGGGAAGAGACCCAGTACTTC.

The V gene is TRBV27, the J gene TRBJ2-1, with D perhaps matching TRBD1 or TRBD2 (5 bases each). Germline V gene data show CDR1 as MNHEY and CDR2 as SMNVEV (reference sequence). The CDR3 loop spans 16 amino acids. V was clipped by 0 bases and J by 7 bases, with 16 bases between them. CDR3 in DNA: TGTGCCAGCAGTTTATCTGGGGGAGCTTCGCAAAATGAGCAGTTCTTC. Its translation is CASSLSGGASQNEQFF.

This chain joins TRBV11-3 and TRBJ2-1; D remains unclear. Germline V gives CDR1 SGHNT, CDR2 YENEEA. This CDR3 has 13 amino acids. Trimming shortened V by 2 bases and J by 8 bases, and 10 bases separated the two germline ends. The CDR3 reads CASSLHPEDEQFF. The CDR3 nucleotides are TGTGCCAGCAGCTTACACCCGGAAGATGAGCAGTTCTTC.

This chain connects TRBV6-5 to TRBJ2-2, with a possible D match to TRBD1 (5 bases). This CDR3 is 14 amino acids long. The V end lost 6 bases, the J end lost 6 bases, and 14 bases lay between the germline ends. Germline V lookup: CDR1 MNHEY, CDR2 SVGAGI. CDR3 DNA: TGTGCCAGCAGCCCGACACAGGTCGCCGGGGAGCTGTTTTTT. This translates into CASSPTQVAGELFF.

In nucleotides, the CDR3 is TGTGCCAGCAGGAGGGACAGGAACACCGGGGAGCTGTTTTTT. Protein: CASRRDRNTGELFF. This chain uses TRBV2 with TRBJ2-2, with 7 bases that match TRBD1. This CDR3 contains 14 residues. Trimming took 6 bases from V and 1 from J; bases not matched to a gene: 2. Germline CDR1 is SNHLY and CDR2 is FYNNEI.

Here the CDR3 DNA reads TGTGCCAGCAGCTTAGGGGACGATGGCTACACCTTC. Its translation is CASSLGDDGYTF. The chain recombines TRBV7-6 with TRBJ1-2, with TRBD1 as a possible D gene (5 bases). Per germline, CDR1 SGHVS and CDR2 FNYEAQ. The V gene lost 1 base and the J gene lost 6 bases, with 6 bases spanning the gap. This CDR3 has 12 residues.

V is TRBV10-3 and J is TRBJ1-1; D gene unclear. Trimming took 5 bases from V and 1 from J, leaving 14 bases between them. The V gene's germline CDR1 is ENHRY and CDR2 SYGVKD. The CDR3 runs 15 residues. CDR3: CAISPLGGGNTEAFF. For the CDR3, the DNA is TGTGCCATCAGTCCCCTAGGAGGAGGGAACACTGAAGCTTTCTTT.

This clone was counted a few times. The rearrangement uses TRBV4-1 and TRBJ2-5; perhaps D is TRBD1 or TRBD2 (5 bases each). The J call may be wrong; the DNA end is better matched by TRBJ2-7. CDR1 is MGHRA and CDR2 is YSYEKL in the germline V gene. This CDR3 contains 17 residues. CDR3 sequence (DNA): TGCGCCAGCAGCCGGGGGTATGGGATGGAGGCGAACTACGAGCAGTACTTC. Translating it yields CASSRGYGMEANYEQYF.

The chain links TRBV7-8 to TRBJ2-7; 9 bases map to TRBD2. The germline V gene encodes CDR1 SGHVS and CDR2 FQNEAQ. After removal of 5 bases from V and 3 bases from J, the junction contained 8 bases not matched to a gene. CDR3 length equals 15 residues. The CDR3 here is CASSQGLANDYEQYF. The DNA for the CDR3 is TGTGCCAGCAGCCAAGGACTAGCGAACGACTACGAGCAGTACTTC.